A selection of T cell receptor beta chains follows, all from one sample in a study of shared clonotypes between healthy human individuals. TCRdb's table, derived via immunoSEQ multiplex PCR, lists solely in-frame clones and lacks some. The sample lists around 650,000 clones, about 96% occurring once. The material sequenced was naive CD8+ T cells sorted from blood. Every receptor here comes from a woman aged 25-40 years in good health. Both conserved end residues are part of each CDR3. The order of the fields is V gene, D gene, J gene, clone size, CDR3 protein, CDR3 DNA. A D gene is named only where the DNA matches it firmly. Size tells how often a clone was seen (once, few, many) or the class of an expanded clone, and some rows leave it out.

TRBV6-1,TRBD2,TRBJ2-3,NA,CASSELGLAGGLNTQYF,TGTGCCAGCAGTGAATTGGGACTAGCGGGAGGGCTCAATACGCAGTATTTT
TRBV5-6,NA,TRBJ2-7,NA,CASSLRGRVTYEQYF,TGTGCCAGCAGCCTCCGCGGACGGGTGACCTACGAGCAGTACTTC
TRBV5-6,TRBD2,TRBJ2-7,NA,CASSPGLAGYEQYF,TGTGCCAGCAGCCCGGGACTAGCGGGCTACGAGCAGTACTTC
TRBV7-8,NA,TRBJ2-5,NA,CASSLMGSSEKTQYF,TGTGCCAGCAGCTTAATGGGGTCTTCCGAAAAGACCCAGTACTTC
TRBV29-1,TRBD2,TRBJ2-7,NA,CSVETLAGGPDSYEQYF,TGCAGCGTAGAGACTCTAGCGGGAGGGCCAGATTCCTACGAGCAGTACTTC
TRBV23-1,NA,TRBJ2-7,NA,CASSQVSWTDEQYF,TGCGCCAGCAGTCAAGTCTCTTGGACGGACGAGCAGTACTTC
TRBV7-4,TRBD2,TRBJ2-5,NA,CASPGGGEQYF,TGTGCCAGCCCCGGGGGGGGAGAGCAGTACTTC
TRBV11-2,NA,TRBJ2-3,NA,CASSFMISGSTDTQYF,TGTGCCAGCAGCTTTATGATTAGCGGCAGCACAGATACGCAGTATTTT
TRBV29-1,NA,TRBJ1-1,NA,CSSRGNTEAFF,TGCAGCTCAAGGGGCAACACTGAAGCTTTCTTT
TRBV2,NA,TRBJ2-5,NA,CASSAGYQETQYF,TGTGCCAGCAGTGCGGGTTACCAAGAGACCCAGTACTTC
TRBV5-5,TRBD1,TRBJ2-7,NA,CASSWGEDRAGFEQYF,TGTGCCAGCAGCTGGGGAGAAGACAGGGCAGGGTTCGAGCAGTACTTC
TRBV9,TRBD2,TRBJ2-1,NA,CASSGREGRHNEQFF,TGTGCCAGCAGCGGGCGGGAGGGGCGGCACAATGAGCAGTTCTTC
TRBV27,NA,TRBJ2-7,NA,CASSLSFSDLHYEQYF,TGTGCCAGCAGTTTATCGTTCAGTGACCTTCACTACGAGCAGTACTTC
TRBV2,TRBD2,TRBJ2-3,once,CASRALAGGYTDTQYF,TGTGCCAGCAGAGCTCTAGCGGGAGGTTACACAGATACGCAGTATTTT
TRBV6-1,TRBD1,TRBJ2-7,NA,CASRTGINEQYF,TGTGCCAGCAGGACAGGGATAAACGAGCAGTACTTC
TRBV7-2,TRBD2,TRBJ2-1,NA,CASSSTSGAYNEQFF,TGTGCCAGCAGCTCCACTAGCGGAGCCTACAATGAGCAGTTCTTC
TRBV7-6,NA,TRBJ1-1,once,CASSLANGASEAFF,TGTGCCAGCAGCTTAGCGAACGGGGCCTCGGAAGCTTTCTTT
TRBV29-1,NA,TRBJ1-2,NA,CSGRTNYGYTF,TGCAGCGGGAGGACTAACTATGGCTACACCTTC
TRBV5-6,NA,TRBJ1-2,NA,CASTLGGNYGYTF,TGTGCCAGCACCTTGGGGGGCAACTATGGCTACACCTTC
TRBV11-2,NA,TRBJ2-3,NA,CASSLDLAQYF,TGTGCCAGCAGCTTAGATCTCGCGCAGTATTTT
TRBV19,NA,TRBJ2-1,once,CASSAQMYNEQFF,TGTGCCAGTAGTGCCCAGATGTACAATGAGCAGTTCTTC
TRBV4-1,NA,TRBJ1-1,NA,CASSQGQGLGTEAFF,TGCGCCAGCAGCCAAGGCCAGGGGCTCGGCACTGAAGCTTTCTTT
TRBV2,TRBD1,TRBJ1-2,NA,CASSGGTGSIGYTF,TGTGCCAGCAGTGGTGGGACAGGCTCTATTGGCTACACCTTC
TRBV28,NA,TRBJ2-5,NA,CASTRGRGQETQYF,TGTGCCAGCACCCGTGGCCGGGGTCAAGAGACCCAGTACTTC
TRBV7-9,NA,TRBJ2-7,NA,CASSLAGSEQYF,TGTGCCAGCAGCTTAGCAGGCAGCGAGCAGTACTTC
TRBV5-1,NA,TRBJ1-1,NA,CASSLDLAGHTEAFF,TGCGCCAGCAGCTTGGATCTCGCCGGGCACACTGAAGCTTTCTTT
TRBV28,TRBD1,TRBJ1-5,NA,CASSPGGYSNQPQHF,TGTGCCAGCAGTCCAGGGGGGTATAGCAATCAGCCCCAGCATTTT
TRBV5-6,NA,TRBJ1-3,NA,CASSPGRQASGNTIYF,TGTGCCAGCAGCCCGGGACGCCAGGCCTCTGGAAACACCATATATTTT
TRBV5-1,TRBD2,TRBJ2-1,NA,CASSPGLAGGDEQFF,TGCGCCAGCAGCCCGGGACTAGCGGGAGGCGATGAGCAGTTCTTC
TRBV19,NA,TRBJ2-4,NA,CASSIMGGKNIQYF,TGTGCCAGTAGTATAATGGGGGGCAAAAACATTCAGTACTTC
TRBV30,NA,TRBJ1-4,once,CAWMRRRLGTNEKLFF,TGTGCCTGGATGAGACGCCGGCTCGGAACTAATGAAAAACTGTTTTTT
TRBV7-9,TRBD1,TRBJ1-3,NA,CASSRRTGTGNTIYF,TGTGCCAGCAGCCGAAGGACAGGGACTGGAAACACCATATATTTT
TRBV5-1,NA,TRBJ2-1,NA,CASSFADTYNEQFF,TGCGCCAGCAGCTTTGCCGACACATACAATGAGCAGTTCTTC
TRBV14,NA,TRBJ2-1,once,CASSQESRTVEFF,TGTGCCAGCAGCCAAGAATCTCGGACAGTGGAGTTCTTC
TRBV29-1,TRBD2,TRBJ2-1,once,CSVYPGLRNEQFF,TGCAGCGTTTATCCGGGACTAAGAAATGAGCAGTTCTTC
TRBV5-6,NA,TRBJ2-1,NA,CASSLSGVNEQFF,TGTGCCAGCAGCTTGTCAGGGGTAAATGAGCAGTTCTTC
TRBV4-1,TRBD2,TRBJ2-5,NA,CASSVRTSSQETQYF,TGCGCCAGCAGCGTCCGGACTAGCTCCCAAGAGACCCAGTACTTC
TRBV5-6,TRBD2,TRBJ2-1,NA,CASSRGTSSYNEQFF,TGTGCCAGCAGCCGCGGGACTAGCTCTTACAATGAGCAGTTCTTC
TRBV7-2,TRBD2,TRBJ2-7,NA,CASSRTGTTTYEQYF,TGTGCCAGCAGCAGAACCGGGACTACTACCTACGAGCAGTACTTC
TRBV7-9,NA,TRBJ1-2,NA,CASSLVAGANYGYTF,TGTGCCAGCAGCCTAGTGGCAGGGGCTAACTATGGCTACACCTTC
TRBV7-9,NA,TRBJ2-1,NA,CASSLAHRTYLDNEQFF,TGTGCCAGCAGCTTAGCGCACAGGACATACCTAGACAATGAGCAGTTCTTC
TRBV18,NA,TRBJ1-1,NA,CASSPEYTEAFF,TGTGCCAGCTCACCGGAGTACACTGAAGCTTTCTTT
TRBV7-9,TRBD1,TRBJ2-1,NA,CAGGEQGNEQFF,TGTGCCGGGGGTGAACAGGGGAATGAGCAGTTCTTC
TRBV7-9,NA,TRBJ1-1,few,CASSLAVGHHLEAFF,TGTGCCAGCAGCTTAGCTGTGGGACACCACCTTGAAGCTTTCTTT
TRBV4-1,NA,TRBJ1-5,NA,CASSQRSGIQPQHF,TGCGCCAGCAGCCAAAGGTCAGGGATTCAGCCCCAGCATTTT